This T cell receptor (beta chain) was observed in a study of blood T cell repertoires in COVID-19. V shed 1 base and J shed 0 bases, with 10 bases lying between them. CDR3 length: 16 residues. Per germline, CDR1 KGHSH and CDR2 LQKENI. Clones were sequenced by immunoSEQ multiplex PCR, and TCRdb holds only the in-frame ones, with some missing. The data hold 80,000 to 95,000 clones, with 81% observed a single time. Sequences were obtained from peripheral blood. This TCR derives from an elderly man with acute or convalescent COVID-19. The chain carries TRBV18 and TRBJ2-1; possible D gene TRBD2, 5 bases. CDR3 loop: CASSPQLGSSYNEQFF. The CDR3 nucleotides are TGTGCCAGCTCACCACAACTAGGCTCCTCCTACAATGAGCAGTTCTTC.